The 7 T cell receptor beta chains reported below all come from one sample, sequenced in a study of CD8 T cells in Susac syndrome. cDNA came from about 0.5 to 1 ug RNA primed by random hexamers. TCRdb re-called the immunoSEQ multiplex PCR reads with MiXCR, one entry per CDR3 protein. The profile shows about 200,000 distinct CDR3 sequences, 92% of them singletons. Sequenced material: CD8+ T cells from PBMCs. The receptor source for this set is a human donor with multiple sclerosis.

This rearrangement joins TRBV4-3 to TRBJ2-7; the D is unclear. Trimming removed 0 bases at V and 0 bases at J, with 9 bases between. CDR1 and CDR2 (germline): LGHNA, YSLEER. The CDR3 contains 15 residues. The CDR3 protein is CASSQEAGFSYEQYF. DNA for the CDR3: TGCGCCAGCAGCCAAGAGGCAGGATTCTCCTACGAGCAGTACTTC.

This chain links TRBV19 with TRBJ2-3, with D possibly TRBD2 on 6 matching bases. Germline assignment: CDR1 LNHDA and CDR2 SQIVND (reference sequence). This CDR3 spans 14 amino acids. Trimming took 5 bases from V and 6 from J, leaving 15 bases between them. The CDR3 spells CASSGRGTVDTQYF. Written as DNA, the CDR3 is TGTGCCAGTAGTGGGCGGGGCACCGTCGATACGCAGTATTTT.

The CDR3: CASSIGGENTEAFF. In DNA form, the CDR3 reads TGTGCCAGTAGTATAGGCGGAGAGAACACTGAAGCTTTCTTT. The chain is built from TRBV19 and TRBJ1-1; D call uncertain. With 1 base removed from V and 1 base from J, the gap between germline ends came to 7 bases. The CDR3 sequence is 14 residues long. The germline CDR1 and CDR2 sequences are LNHDA and SQIVND (reference sequence). The full variable domain, in which reference TRBV19 and TRBJ1-1 provide the parts outside the CDR3, is DGGITQSPKYLFRKEGQNVTLSCEQNLNHDAMYWYRQDPGQGLRLIYYSQIVNDFQKGDIAEGYSVSREKKESFPLTVTSAQKNPTAFYLCASSIGGENTEAFFGQGTRLTVV.

V is TRBV9 and J is TRBJ1-1, with D maybe TRBD1 (5 bases). Germline CDR1 is SGDLS and CDR2 is YYNGEE. Trimming removed 2 bases from V and 0 bases from J, with 14 bases in between. This CDR3 spans 16 amino acids. The CDR3 coding sequence is TGTGCCAGCAGCGTCGACAGCCCTACGATGAACACTGAAGCTTTCTTT. Translating it yields CASSVDSPTMNTEAFF.

The rearrangement links TRBV6-5 to TRBJ1-1; unclear D gene. Trimming took off 0 bases at V and 6 bases at J, with 14 bases between the two ends. CDR1 is MNHEY, CDR2 SVGAGI, per germline. This CDR3 has 15 amino acids. CDR3 in amino acids: CASSYSIGGQAEAFF. For the CDR3, the DNA is TGTGCCAGCAGTTACTCAATAGGCGGGCAGGCTGAAGCTTTCTTT.

This clonotype was recorded once. This chain connects TRBV29-1 to TRBJ2-1; D is ambiguous. The germline CDR1 and CDR2 sequences are SQVTM and ANQGSEA. Trimming pared 0 bases from V and 9 bases from J, leaving 12 bases between. This CDR3 region has 13 residues. CDR3 nucleotide sequence: TGCAGCGTTGAAGAGGCAGAAGAAGGTGAGCAGTTCTTC. Translating it yields CSVEEAEEGEQFF.

The chain recombines TRBV4-3 with TRBJ2-7; possible D gene TRBD1, 6 bases. Trimming stripped 0 bases from V and 3 bases from J, with 12 bases between. CDR3 size: 15 residues. Germline loops: CDR1 LGHNA, CDR2 YSLEER. The CDR3 coding sequence is TGCGCCAGCAGCCAAGAAGACGGACAGTACTACGAGCAGTACTTC. As protein: CASSQEDGQYYEQYF.